What follows are 3 T cell receptor beta chains derived from one specimen sequenced in a study of blood T cell repertoires in COVID-19. Assay: immunoSEQ multiplex PCR; the TCRdb copy retains only in-frame clones and omits some. The table has about 220,000 clones, roughly 84% seen once. Source material: peripheral blood. The receptors come from a woman aged 25 to 39 who had recovered from COVID-19.

This clone was seen once. The chain carries TRBV30 and TRBJ2-5, with TRBD2 matching 7 bases. Germline trimming cut 0 bases from V and 5 bases from J; bases unmatched to any gene: 3. Germline V gene sequence: CDR1 GTSNPN, CDR2 SVGIG (reference sequence). The CDR3 runs to 13 residues. CDR3 amino acids: CAWSVGGIETQYF. The CDR3 DNA reads TGTGCCTGGAGTGTGGGGGGGATTGAGACCCAGTACTTC.

V is TRBV25-1 and J is TRBJ1-3; D remains unclear. Per the germline V gene, CDR1 is MGHDK and CDR2 is SYGVNS. The V gene lost 1 base and the J gene lost 0 bases, with 10 bases spanning the gap. The CDR3 loop spans 16 amino acids. The CDR3 DNA reads TGTGCCAGCAGTGAATGGGCAGCCCACTCTGGAAACACCATATATTTT. This encodes CASSEWAAHSGNTIYF.

J is TRBJ2-1 and V is TRBV19; 10 nucleotides line up with TRBD2. This CDR3 is built from 17 residues. Losses at the gene ends were 1 base for V and 0 bases for J; bases not matched to a gene: 3. Germline V lookup: CDR1 LNHDA, CDR2 SQIVND (reference sequence). This CDR3 is CASSIGASGSSYNEQFF. CDR3 DNA sequence: TGTGCCAGTAGTATAGGGGCTAGCGGGAGCTCCTACAATGAGCAGTTCTTC.